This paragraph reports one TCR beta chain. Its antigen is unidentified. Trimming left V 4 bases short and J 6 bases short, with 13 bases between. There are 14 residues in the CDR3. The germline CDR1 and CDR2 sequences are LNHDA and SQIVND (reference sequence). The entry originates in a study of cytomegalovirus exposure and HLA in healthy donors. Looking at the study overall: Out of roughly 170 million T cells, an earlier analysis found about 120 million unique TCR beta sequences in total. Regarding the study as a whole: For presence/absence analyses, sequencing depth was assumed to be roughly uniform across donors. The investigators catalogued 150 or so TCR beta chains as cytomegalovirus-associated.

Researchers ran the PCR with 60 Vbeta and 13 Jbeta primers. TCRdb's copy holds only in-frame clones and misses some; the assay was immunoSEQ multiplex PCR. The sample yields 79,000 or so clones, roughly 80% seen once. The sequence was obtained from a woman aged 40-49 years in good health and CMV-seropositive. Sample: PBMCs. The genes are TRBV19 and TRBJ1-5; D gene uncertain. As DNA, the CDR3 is TGTGCCAGTAGTACAGGTCGAGGGAGTCAGCCCCAGCATTTT. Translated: CASSTGRGSQPQHF.